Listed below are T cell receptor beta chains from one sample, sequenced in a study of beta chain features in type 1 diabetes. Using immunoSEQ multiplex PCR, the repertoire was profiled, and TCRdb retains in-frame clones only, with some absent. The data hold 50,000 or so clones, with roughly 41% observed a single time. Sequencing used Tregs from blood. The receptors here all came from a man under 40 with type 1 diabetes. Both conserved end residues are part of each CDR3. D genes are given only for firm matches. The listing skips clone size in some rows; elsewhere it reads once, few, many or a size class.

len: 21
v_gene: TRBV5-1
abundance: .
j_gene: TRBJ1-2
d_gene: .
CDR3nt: TGCGCCAGCACCCCGGGGGACCGCAGTCGCCTGTATCCCCTCTCTAACTATGGCTACACCTTC
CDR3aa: CASTPGDRSRLYPLSNYGYTF

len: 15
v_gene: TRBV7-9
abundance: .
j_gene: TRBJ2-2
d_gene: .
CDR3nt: TGTGCCAGCAGCTTAAGGACAGAGTACACCGGGGAGCTGTTTTTT
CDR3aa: CASSLRTEYTGELFF

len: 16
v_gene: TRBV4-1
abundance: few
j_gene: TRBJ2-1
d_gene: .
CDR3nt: TGCGCCAGCAGCCAAGATTGGGCGGGGTGGAGGAATGAGCAGTTCTTC
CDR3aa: CASSQDWAGWRNEQFF

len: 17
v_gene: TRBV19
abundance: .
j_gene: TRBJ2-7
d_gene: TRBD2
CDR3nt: TGTGCCAGTAGTCCCCGAACCAGACTAGCGGACTCCTACGAGCAGTACTTC
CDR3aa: CASSPRTRLADSYEQYF

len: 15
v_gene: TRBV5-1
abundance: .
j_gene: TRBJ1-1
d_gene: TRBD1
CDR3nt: TGCGCCAGCAGCCTCTTTCAGGGGGCTGATACTGAAGCTTTCTTT
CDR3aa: CASSLFQGADTEAFF

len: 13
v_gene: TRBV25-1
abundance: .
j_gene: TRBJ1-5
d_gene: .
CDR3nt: TGTGCCAGCAGTGAATATGGAGGGCTGACCCAGCATTTT
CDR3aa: CASSEYGGLTQHF

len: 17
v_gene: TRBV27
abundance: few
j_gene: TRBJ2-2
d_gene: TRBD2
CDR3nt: TGTGCCAGCCACCCTAGCGGGAGGCCCATAAACACCGGGGAGCTGTTTTTT
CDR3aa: CASHPSGRPINTGELFF

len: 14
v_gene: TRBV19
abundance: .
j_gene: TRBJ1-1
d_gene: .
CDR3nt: TGTGCCAGTCATCCGGGAACCAGGCACACTGAAGCTTTCTTT
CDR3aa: CASHPGTRHTEAFF

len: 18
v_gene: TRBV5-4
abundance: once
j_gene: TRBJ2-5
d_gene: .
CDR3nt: TGTGCCAGCAGCCGAGCAGAGTCCGGGACCTTCAGCGGGGAGACCCAGTACTTC
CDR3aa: CASSRAESGTFSGETQYF

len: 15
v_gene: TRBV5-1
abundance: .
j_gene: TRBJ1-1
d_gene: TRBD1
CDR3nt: TGCGCCAGCAGCCTCATCAGGGGGAGAGGAACTGAAGCTTTCTTT
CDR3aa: CASSLIRGRGTEAFF

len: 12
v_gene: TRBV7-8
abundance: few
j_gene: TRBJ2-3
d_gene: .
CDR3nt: TGTGCCAGCAGCCCAAGCACAGATACGCAGTATTTT
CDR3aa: CASSPSTDTQYF

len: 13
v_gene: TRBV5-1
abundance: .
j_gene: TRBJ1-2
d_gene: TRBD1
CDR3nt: TGCGCCAGCAGCTGGGGACAGGGCGATGGCTACACCTTC
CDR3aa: CASSWGQGDGYTF

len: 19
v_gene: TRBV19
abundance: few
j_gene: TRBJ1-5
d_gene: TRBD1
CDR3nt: TGTGCCAGTAGTATTAAGATATTGCTGACAGGGGTGAGCAATCAGCCCCAGCATTTT
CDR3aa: CASSIKILLTGVSNQPQHF

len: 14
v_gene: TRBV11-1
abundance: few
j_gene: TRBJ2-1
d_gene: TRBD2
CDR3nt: TGTGCCAGCAGCTCCGGGACTAAAAAGCCCGAGCAGTTCTTC
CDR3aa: CASSSGTKKPEQFF

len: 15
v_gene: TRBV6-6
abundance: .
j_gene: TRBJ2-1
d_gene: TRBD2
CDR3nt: TGTGCCAGCAGTCGAGGACTAGCGGGAAACAATGAGCAGTTCTTC
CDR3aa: CASSRGLAGNNEQFF

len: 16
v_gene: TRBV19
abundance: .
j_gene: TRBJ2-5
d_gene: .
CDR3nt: TGTGCCAGTAGTATTCGTCCCGGGACAAATCAAGAGACCCAGTACTTC
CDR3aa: CASSIRPGTNQETQYF

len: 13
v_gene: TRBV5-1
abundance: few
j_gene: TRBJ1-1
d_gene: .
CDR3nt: TGCGCCAGCAGCCCGACACCGAACACTGAAGCTTTCTTT
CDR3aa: CASSPTPNTEAFF

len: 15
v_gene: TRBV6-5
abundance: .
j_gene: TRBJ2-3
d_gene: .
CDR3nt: TGTGCCAGCAGTTACTCGGGTGGCGGAGCAGATACGCAGTATTTT
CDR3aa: CASSYSGGGADTQYF

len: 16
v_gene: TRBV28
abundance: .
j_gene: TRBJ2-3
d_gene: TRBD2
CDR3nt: TGTGCCAGCAGCGGGACTAGCGGGAGTTTAACAGATACGCAGTATTTT
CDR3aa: CASSGTSGSLTDTQYF

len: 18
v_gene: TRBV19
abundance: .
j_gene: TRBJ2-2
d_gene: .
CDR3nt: TGTGCCAGTAACCCCTCTGAGGGAGTTTTTTTCGGCACCGGGGAGCTGTTTTTT
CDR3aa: CASNPSEGVFFGTGELFF

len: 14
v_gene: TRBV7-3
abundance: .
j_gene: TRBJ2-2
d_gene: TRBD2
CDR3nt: TGTGCCAGTGGTAGCGGGCGGCGCACCGGGGAGCTGTTTTTT
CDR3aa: CASGSGRRTGELFF

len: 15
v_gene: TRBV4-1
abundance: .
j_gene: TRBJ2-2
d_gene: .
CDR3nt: TGCGCCAGCAGCCGTGACAGGCTATTCCCCGGGGAGCTGTTTTTT
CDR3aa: CASSRDRLFPGELFF

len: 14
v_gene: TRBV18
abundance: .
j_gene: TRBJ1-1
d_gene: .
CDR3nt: TGTGCCAGCTCACCCGGACTCTTGAACACTGAAGCTTTCTTT
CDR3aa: CASSPGLLNTEAFF

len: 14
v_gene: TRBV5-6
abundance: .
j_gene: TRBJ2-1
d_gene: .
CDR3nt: TGTGCCAGCAGCTTGTACGGGTCCTACAATGAGCAGTTCTTC
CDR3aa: CASSLYGSYNEQFF

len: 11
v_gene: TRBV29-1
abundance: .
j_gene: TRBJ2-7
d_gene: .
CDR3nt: TGCAGCGTTGGAGAATCCTACGAGCAGTACTTC
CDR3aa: CSVGESYEQYF

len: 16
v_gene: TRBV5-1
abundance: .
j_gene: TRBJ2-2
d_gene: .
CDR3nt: TGCGCCAGCAGCTTGGCCGCTATCATGAACACCGGGGAGCTGTTTTTT
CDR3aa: CASSLAAIMNTGELFF

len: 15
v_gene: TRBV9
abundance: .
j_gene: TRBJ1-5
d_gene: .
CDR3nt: TGTGCCAGCAGCGTTTCAGGGAATAGCAATCAGCCCCAGCATTTT
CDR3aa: CASSVSGNSNQPQHF

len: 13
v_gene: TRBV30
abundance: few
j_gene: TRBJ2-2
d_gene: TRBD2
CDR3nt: TGTGCCTGGAGTGTTACTAGCGGGAGGGAGCTGTTTTTT
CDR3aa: CAWSVTSGRELFF

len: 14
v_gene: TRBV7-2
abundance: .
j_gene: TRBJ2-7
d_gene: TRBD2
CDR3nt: TGTGCCAGCAGCTCGGGACTATCATTCTACGAGCAGTACTTC
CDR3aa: CASSSGLSFYEQYF

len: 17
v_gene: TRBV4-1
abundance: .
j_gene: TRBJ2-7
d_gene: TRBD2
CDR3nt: TGCGCCAGCAGCCAAGTCTATAGCGGGATGAGCTCCTACGAGCAGTACTTC
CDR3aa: CASSQVYSGMSSYEQYF

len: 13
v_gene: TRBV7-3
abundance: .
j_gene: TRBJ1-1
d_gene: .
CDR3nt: TGTGCCAGCAGCTTACAGGGTGACACTGAAGCTTTCTTT
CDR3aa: CASSLQGDTEAFF

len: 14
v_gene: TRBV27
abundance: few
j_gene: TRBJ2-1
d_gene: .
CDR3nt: TGTGCCAGCAGTTTAAGCAGGGTCTACAATGAGCAGTTCTTC
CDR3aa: CASSLSRVYNEQFF

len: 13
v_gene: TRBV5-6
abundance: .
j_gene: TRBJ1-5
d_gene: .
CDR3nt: TGTGCCAGCAGCTTGGAGTGGTCCGGGCCCCAGCATTTT
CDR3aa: CASSLEWSGPQHF

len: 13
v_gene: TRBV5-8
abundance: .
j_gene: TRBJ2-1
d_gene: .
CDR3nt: TGTGCCAGCAGCGCCTGGGGAGCGGCTGAGCAGTTCTTC
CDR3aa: CASSAWGAAEQFF

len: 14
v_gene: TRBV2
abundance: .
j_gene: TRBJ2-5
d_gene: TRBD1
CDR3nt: TGTGCCAGCAATCAACAGGGGAGACAAGAGACCCAGTACTTC
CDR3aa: CASNQQGRQETQYF

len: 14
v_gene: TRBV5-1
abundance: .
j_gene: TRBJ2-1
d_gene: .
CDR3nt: TGCGCCAGCAGCCCTCCGGGACTCAACAATGAGCAGTTCTTC
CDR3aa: CASSPPGLNNEQFF

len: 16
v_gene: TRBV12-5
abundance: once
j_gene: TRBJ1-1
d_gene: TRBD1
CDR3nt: TGTGCTAGTGGTTTAACCGGGACAGGGGACATTCAGGGAGCTTTCTTT
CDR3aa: CASGLTGTGDIQGAFF

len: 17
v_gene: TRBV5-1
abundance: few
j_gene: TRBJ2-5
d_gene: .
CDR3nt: TGCGCCAGCAGCGACTTCCCTTCAGTAGTCCGAGGAGAGACCCAGTACTTC
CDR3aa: CASSDFPSVVRGETQYF

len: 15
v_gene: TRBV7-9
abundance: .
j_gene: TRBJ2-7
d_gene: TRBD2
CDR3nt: TGTGCCAGCAGCTTAGAGGGACTAGCAATCTACGAGCAGTACTTC
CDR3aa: CASSLEGLAIYEQYF

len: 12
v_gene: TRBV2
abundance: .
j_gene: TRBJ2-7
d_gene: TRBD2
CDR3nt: TGTGCCGGGGGCGGGAGGGCCTACGAGCAGTACTTC
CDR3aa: CAGGGRAYEQYF

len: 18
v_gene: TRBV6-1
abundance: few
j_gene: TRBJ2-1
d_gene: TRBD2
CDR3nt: TGTGCCAGCAGTGAAGCGCGGAGGCGAGCGGGAGCCATGGATGAGCAGTTCTTC
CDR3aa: CASSEARRRAGAMDEQFF